What follows describes a single T cell receptor (beta chain). The source of the sample is a study of blood T cell repertoires in COVID-19. Study in general: PBMCs, B-cell-depleted T cells, or T cells were the source of the cDNA or gDNA that made up the material.

Those who participated ranged in age from about 18 to 89 years and resided in 24 US areas. Either two negative PCRs, clearance, or symptom resolution qualified Cohort 3 donors as recovered. Per the original data handling: Amplification of reference gene primers was used by the study to estimate nucleated cell counts. TCRdb's copy holds only in-frame clones and misses some; the assay was immunoSEQ multiplex PCR. From that table come the V and J calls and clone size; the DNA was used to work out D and trimming. The sample includes about 280,000 clones, approximately 91% seen only once; the top ten take around 0.9%. This CDR3 is built from 15 residues. The germline CDR1 and CDR2 sequences are MGHRA and YSYEKL. Trimming took off 1 base at V and 5 bases at J, with 14 bases between the two ends.

The sample comprised PBMCs or T cells enriched from blood (not recorded which). This chain joins TRBV4-1 and TRBJ2-5; unclear D gene. The source is a woman in her twenties or thirties who had recovered from COVID-19. The chain's CDR3 is CASSQVIFLQETQYF. The CDR3 nucleotides read TGCGCCAGCAGCCAAGTCATTTTCCTCCAGGAGACCCAGTACTTC.